Each of the 5 T cell receptor beta chains below was sequenced from the same sample in a study of Ad26.COV2.S vaccination and SARS-CoV-2 variants. The table came from immunoSEQ multiplex PCR; TCRdb's copy has only in-frame clones and leaves some out. The table records 75,000 to 100,000 clones, more than 70% of them present only once. This specimen consisted of peripheral blood, obtained after recovery from COVID-19. The receptors come from a human donor who had recovered from COVID-19.

The V and J genes are TRBV29-1 and TRBJ2-1; 7 bases line up with TRBD2. The CDR3 sequence is 13 residues long. The germline V gene has CDR1 SQVTM and CDR2 ANQGSEA. V shed 4 bases, J shed 8 bases, and the junction held 8 bases outside the gene matches. CDR3 in DNA: TGCAGCGTTGCGGCTAGCGGTTGGGATGAGCAGTTCTTC. Protein: CSVAASGWDEQFF.

This clone was seen only once. The chain has TRBV6-5 and TRBJ1-6, with 7 bases matching TRBD1. There are 13 residues in the CDR3. Germline CDR1 is MNHEY and CDR2 is SVGAGI. V lost 5 bases to trimming and J lost 7 bases; unmatched junction nucleotides: 2. DNA for the CDR3: TGTGCCAGCAGTAAACAGGGGAATTCACCCCTCCACTTT. Amino acids: CASSKQGNSPLHF.

This chain links TRBV15 with TRBJ1-2; D is perhaps TRBD1 (6 bases). The germline V gene has CDR1 LNHNV and CDR2 YYDKDF (reference sequence). The CDR3 is made up of 15 amino acids. Trimming left V 0 bases short and J 8 bases short, with 16 bases between. CDR3 residues: CATSRDLGQGNGYTF. The CDR3 DNA reads TGTGCCACCAGCAGAGATCTAGGGCAGGGGAACGGCTACACCTTC.

This chain links TRBV6-5 with TRBJ2-2; D unresolved. Germline assignment: CDR1 MNHEY and CDR2 SVGAGI. Between the trimmed V and J ends, which lost 0 bases and 7 bases, there was a span of 3 bases. The CDR3 consists of 12 residues. The DNA for the CDR3 is TGTGCCAGCAGTTACTCAGACGGGGAGCTGTTTTTT. Translation: CASSYSDGELFF.

In DNA form, the CDR3 reads TGTGCCAGCAGCTTAGTTCGGGGAAGCTCCTACGAGCAGTACTTC. This sequence encodes CASSLVRGSSYEQYF. The chain couples TRBV11-3 to TRBJ2-7; D is possibly TRBD2 (5 bases). Germline CDR1 is SGHNT and CDR2 is YENEEA. This CDR3 is built from 15 residues. V was pared by 1 base and J by 0 bases, with 10 bases between.